Listed here are 2 T cell receptor beta chains from one sample, sequenced in a study of brain T cells in children with intractable seizures. Only in-frame clones appear in the TCRdb table, and some are missing; sequencing was by immunoSEQ multiplex PCR. Among 75,000 to 80,000 clones, 85% to 95% were seen once, and the ten largest hold approximately 1.4%. The sequencing used peripheral blood, collected at surgery. The receptors stem from a boy under three years old with tuberous sclerosis and intractable seizures.

This clone came up once. This rearrangement joins TRBV27 to TRBJ2-3; TRBD1 is a possible D gene (6 bases). V lost 0 bases and J 2 bases, leaving 9 bases between the germline ends. The germline gives CDR1 MNHEY, CDR2 SMNVEV (reference sequence). This CDR3 contains 15 residues. The CDR3 DNA reads TGTGCCAGCAGTTTATCGGACAGTTACACAGATACGCAGTATTTT. It encodes CASSLSDSYTDTQYF.

The gene calls are TRBV4-2 and TRBJ1-1; no clear D gene. CDR1 is LGHNA and CDR2 is YNFKEQ in the germline V gene. Trimming cost V 0 bases and J 0 bases, with 8 bases left between them. The length of the CDR3 is 15 residues. CDR3 sequence reads: CASSQEWTMNTEAFF. The CDR3 coding sequence is TGTGCCAGCAGCCAAGAGTGGACCATGAACACTGAAGCTTTCTTT.